In this sample, the clone carrying this TCR beta chain turned up a few times. This specimen belongs to a study of cytomegalovirus exposure and HLA in healthy donors. Primers: 60 Vbeta forward and 13 Jbeta reverse. Profiling relied on immunoSEQ multiplex PCR, and the TCRdb table lists in-frame clones only, not all of them. The profile shows more than 110,000 clones, about 80% of them singletons. Germline assignment: CDR1 SGHNT and CDR2 YENEEA. This CDR3 is built from 17 residues. V was clipped by 5 bases and J by 0 bases; unmatched bases: 9. Sequencing used PBMCs. The chain links TRBV11-3 to TRBJ2-3, with 9 nucleotides matching TRBD1. The sequence derives from a man between 18 and 29 years old in good health and CMV-seronegative. CDR3 DNA sequence: TGTGCCAGCAGCCCCGCCACGGACAGGGGTAGCACAGATACGCAGTATTTT. Its translation is CASSPATDRGSTDTQYF.